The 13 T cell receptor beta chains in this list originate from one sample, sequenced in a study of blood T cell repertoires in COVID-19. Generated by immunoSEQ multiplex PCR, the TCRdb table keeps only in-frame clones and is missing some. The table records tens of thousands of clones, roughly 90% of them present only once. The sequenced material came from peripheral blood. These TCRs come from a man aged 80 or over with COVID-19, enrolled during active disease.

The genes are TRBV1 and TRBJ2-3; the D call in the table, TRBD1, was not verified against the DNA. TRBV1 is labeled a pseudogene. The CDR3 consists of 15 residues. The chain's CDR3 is CTSSPRDRYWDTQYF. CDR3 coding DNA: TGCACCAGCAGCCCCCGGGACAGGTACTGGGATACGCAGTATTTT.

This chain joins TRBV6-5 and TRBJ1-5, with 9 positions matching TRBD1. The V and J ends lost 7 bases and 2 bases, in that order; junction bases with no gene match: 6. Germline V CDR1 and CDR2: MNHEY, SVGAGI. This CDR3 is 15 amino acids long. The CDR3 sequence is CASTSGDRGNQPQHF. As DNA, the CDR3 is TGTGCCAGCACCTCGGGGGACAGGGGCAATCAGCCCCAGCATTTT.

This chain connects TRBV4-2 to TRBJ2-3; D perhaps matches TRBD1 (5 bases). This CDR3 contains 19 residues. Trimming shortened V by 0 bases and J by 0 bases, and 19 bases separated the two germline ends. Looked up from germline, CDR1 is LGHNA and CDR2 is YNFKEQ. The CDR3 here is CASSQEMGPPGPSTDTQYF. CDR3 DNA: TGTGCCAGCAGCCAAGAAATGGGTCCCCCAGGGCCGAGCACAGATACGCAGTATTTT.

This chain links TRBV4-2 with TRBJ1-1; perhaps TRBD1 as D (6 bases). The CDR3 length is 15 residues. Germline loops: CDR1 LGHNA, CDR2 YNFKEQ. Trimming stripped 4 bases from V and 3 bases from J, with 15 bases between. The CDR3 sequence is CASSPGGRGDTEAFF. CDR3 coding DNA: TGTGCCAGCAGCCCGGGAGGCAGGGGTGACACTGAAGCTTTCTTT.

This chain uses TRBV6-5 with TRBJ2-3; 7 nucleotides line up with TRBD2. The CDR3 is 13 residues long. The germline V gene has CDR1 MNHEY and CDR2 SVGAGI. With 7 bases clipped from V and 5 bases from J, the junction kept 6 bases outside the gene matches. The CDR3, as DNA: TGTGCCAGCAACCGGGGAGGGGAAGATACGCAGTATTTT. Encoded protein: CASNRGGEDTQYF.

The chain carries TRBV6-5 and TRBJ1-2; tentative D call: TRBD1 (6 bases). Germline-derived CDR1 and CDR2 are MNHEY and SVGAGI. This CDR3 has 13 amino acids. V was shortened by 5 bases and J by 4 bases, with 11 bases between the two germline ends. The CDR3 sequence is CASSNPTGYGYTF. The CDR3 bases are TGTGCCAGCAGTAACCCGACAGGCTATGGCTACACCTTC.

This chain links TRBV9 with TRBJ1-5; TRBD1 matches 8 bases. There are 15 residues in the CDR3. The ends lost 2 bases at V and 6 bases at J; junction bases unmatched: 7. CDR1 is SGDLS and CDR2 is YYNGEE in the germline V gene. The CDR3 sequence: CASSVIRGRVQPQHF. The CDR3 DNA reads TGTGCCAGCAGCGTTATCAGGGGGCGAGTTCAGCCCCAGCATTTT.

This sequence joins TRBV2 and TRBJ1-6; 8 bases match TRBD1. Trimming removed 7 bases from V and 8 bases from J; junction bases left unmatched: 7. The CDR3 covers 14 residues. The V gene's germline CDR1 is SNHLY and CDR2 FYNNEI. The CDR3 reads CASNPGQVDSPLHF. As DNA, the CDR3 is TGTGCCAGCAACCCGGGACAGGTGGATTCACCCCTCCACTTT.

CDR3: CASSSAGAFGDTQYF. CDR3 sequence (DNA): TGTGCCAGCAGCTCCGCAGGGGCCTTCGGAGATACGCAGTATTTT. This chain uses TRBV7-6 with TRBJ2-3; possible D gene TRBD1, 6 bases. V lost 4 bases and J lost 5, with 16 bases in between. This CDR3 has 15 residues. Germline assignment: CDR1 SGHVS and CDR2 FNYEAQ.

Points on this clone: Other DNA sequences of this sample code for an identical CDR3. The CDR3 sequence: CASSASGQGNEKLFF. DNA of the CDR3: TGTGCCAGCAGCGCATCGGGACAGGGGAATGAAAAACTGTTTTTT. This sequence joins TRBV9 and TRBJ1-4; TRBD1 agrees at 10 bases. The CDR3 totals 15 residues. The V and J ends lost 3 bases and 5 bases, in that order; junction bases with no gene match: 4. The germline V gene encodes CDR1 SGDLS and CDR2 YYNGEE.

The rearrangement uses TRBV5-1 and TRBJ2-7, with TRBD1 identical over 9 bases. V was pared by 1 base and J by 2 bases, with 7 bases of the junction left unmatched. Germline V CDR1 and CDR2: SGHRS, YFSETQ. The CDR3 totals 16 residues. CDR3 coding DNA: TGCGCCAGCAGCTTGCCTGGGACAGGGAGAACCTACGAGCAGTACTTC. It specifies CASSLPGTGRTYEQYF.

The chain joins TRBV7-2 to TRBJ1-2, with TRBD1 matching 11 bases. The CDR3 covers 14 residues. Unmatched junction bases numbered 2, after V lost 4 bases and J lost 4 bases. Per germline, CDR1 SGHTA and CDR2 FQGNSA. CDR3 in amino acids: CASSSDRGPYGYTF. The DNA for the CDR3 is TGTGCCAGCAGCTCGGACAGGGGGCCCTATGGCTACACCTTC.

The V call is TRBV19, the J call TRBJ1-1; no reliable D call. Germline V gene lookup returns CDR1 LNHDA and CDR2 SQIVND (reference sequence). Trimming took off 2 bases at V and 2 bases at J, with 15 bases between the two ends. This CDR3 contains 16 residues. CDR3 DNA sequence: TGTGCCAGTAGTATAACGGAGGCAAGTAGAAACACTGAAGCTTTCTTT. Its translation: CASSITEASRNTEAFF.